The T cell receptor beta chain under discussion was sequenced for a study of regulatory T cells in long-lasting Graves disease (dated by TCRdb to about 2021). Regarding the study in general: Antithyroid drugs had been taken for less than 3 months by newly diagnosed Graves' disease patients. This study used TCR sequencing and RNA sequencing of peripheral blood to compare persistent Graves' disease patients against newly diagnosed Graves' disease patients. The study took place in China and was registered as a clinical trial. A total of some 33 samples were covered by TCR sequencing, comprising roughly 13 persistent and 20 or so newly diagnosed Graves' disease patients. Results and caveats for the whole study, not just this receptor: Lower TCR Shannon entropy and fewer highly expanded clones were observed in persistent Graves' disease patients than in newly diagnosed patients, which suggested clonal expansion. The authors acknowledged the small sample size as a limitation that may reduce accuracy. The study examined only peripheral blood because the primary lesion, thyroid tissue, could not be accessed. Patients with persistent disease shared more public clonotypes (about 2,900) than newly diagnosed patients did (approximately 970). Only the TCR beta chain was sequenced and analyzed. Preferential use of TRBV28, TRBJ1-2 and TRBJ2-5 was observed in persistent disease, whereas TRBV20-1 and TRBJ2-1 were favored in newly diagnosed disease.

Library preparation was by multiplex PCR. The sequencer was an Illumina HiSeq 4000. iRepertoire HTBI primers and Arm-PCR amplification of CDR3 regions were used to construct TCR beta libraries. Gel purification was performed on PCR products prior to sequencing. As for the authors' bioinformatics: Gene usage analysis of CDR3 amino acid clonotypes used the approximately 62 TRBV and 11 to 15 TRBJ segments found across samples. COPE and FqMerger were used to merge the filtered high-quality paired reads into contigs. BLAST was used to align contigs to IMGT TRBV, TRBD and TRBJ reference genes, and CDR3 was defined according to IMGT. Any clonotype with a frequency above 0.1% was classified as a highly expanded clone. Repertoire diversity was measured by Shannon entropy, and V-J evenness by the Gini coefficient. Clonotypes shared by more than one individual were considered public. TCRdb reprocessing: public reads trimmed at Q25 with fastp, clones called with MiXCR, in-frame beta chains kept. Every entry covers one CDR3 protein and lists the most common genes and DNA from its rows. The authors' filters were not applied to this entry. The table for this sample lists around 250,000 distinct CDR3 sequences; around a sixth of them were counted only once. The ten most abundant clones make up 14% of the sample.

The time point label, read with the paper, signifies: newly diagnosed GD, antithyroid drugs for less than 3 months. RNA was extracted from PBMCs in TRIzol for both TCR sequencing and RNA sequencing. Graves' disease was diagnosed according to American Thyroid Association guidelines. Recruitment of patients was carried out at an endocrinology department in Xi'an, China. Each patient gave around 9.2 milliliters of peripheral blood, collected in an EDTA anticoagulant tube. Ficoll Paque Plus density gradient separation was used to isolate PBMCs, and no additional T cell sorting was done. An Agilent 2100 Bioanalyzer and agarose gel were used to assess RNA quality, and a NanoDrop 2000 was used to measure RNA concentration. CDR1 and CDR2 were assigned from the germline V gene (reference sequence) as SEHNR and FQNEAQ. V is shortened by 5 bases, J by 8 bases, and the region joining them spans 13 bases. From its cysteine to its phenylalanine, the CDR3 spans 14 amino acids. The only DNA kept is the CDR3, 42 bases in frame from the first base.

The table lists this clonotype with many counts. Its antigen remains unidentified. Per-base qualities were not stored, and no clone one base away is much larger. The sample was also linked to a second study, of T cells in Graves' hyperthyroidism and ophthalmopathy. From that second study: Stable Graves' hyperthyroidism was defined as the absence of progression to ophthalmopathy over 18 months of follow-up. Hyperthyroidism patients were newly diagnosed, had a disease duration of under 2 months, and were aged 18 to 65 years. The study excluded patients with uncontrolled infections, other autoimmune diseases, pregnancy or lactation. Diagnoses were based on clinical symptoms, serum thyroxine and TRAb, thyroid ultrasound and orbital computed tomography. A first-round RT-PCR of the TCR CDR3 used the HTBI primer set with the Qiagen OneStep RT-PCR kit. Most expanded thyroid clonotypes (frequency above 0.001) were also detected in blood, a finding suggesting that blood repertoires may reflect thyroid immune responses. Ophthalmopathy was separated from stable hyperthyroidism by a 13 V-J signature model, with about 86% sensitivity and around 81% specificity obtained in cross-validation and 80%/75% obtained in testing. In validation, the model predicted progression to ophthalmopathy a median of about 6.8 months before onset, with over 60% sensitivity and about 72% specificity. TCR V-J signatures able to tell the groups apart were searched for in a discovery cohort of some 97 patients, of whom 43 had Graves' ophthalmopathy and around 57 had stable Graves' hyperthyroidism. Prospective prediction of ophthalmopathy was tested in an independent validation cohort of approximately 19 hyperthyroidism patients and some 17 patients who later progressed to ophthalmopathy. The 100 discovery patients were randomly split 7:3 into training and test sets. In addition, the study compared T-cell repertoires in thyroid tissue and in blood from five or six Graves' hyperthyroidism patients. Once sampling was done, hyperthyroidism patients were given methimazole at a starting dose of 30 mg daily, whereas ophthalmopathy patients were given high-dose intravenous methylprednisolone. A second multiplex PCR round built the libraries, followed by size selection and purification. Libraries were sequenced paired-end with 100 bp reads on an Illumina HiSeq2000. SOAPnuke was used to process the raw data, throwing out any read that contained adapters or uncalled bases, had a mean Phred below 15, or lacked an exact constant-primer or identifier match. High-quality paired reads were merged with COPE v1.2.5, and unique nucleotide sequences were defined as clonotypes. Clonotypes were aligned to IMGT TRBV, TRBD and TRBJ reference segments using MiTCR v1.1. Only V-J combinations with frequency above 0.0001, covering roughly 99% of repertoires, were analysed. The TCS score was defined as F50 (clonal expansion) divided by E x V (chaos), with BLOSUM62-based TCRdist calculated between CDR3 peptides within each V-J. Welch's t-statistics and random forest reduced roughly 540 V-J features to roughly 13, which were used in a naive Bayes classifier (R e1071). No statistical method was used to set the sample size in advance, and investigators knew the group allocation. TCR Vbeta CDR3 sequencing of roughly 140 peripheral blood samples (more than 40 ophthalmopathy, 70 to 85 hyperthyroidism and about 17 progressor patients) is reported in the paper.

The starting material was peripheral blood mononuclear cells (PBMCs), obtained at new diagnosis, from a patient treated with antithyroid drugs. Recombination connected TRBV7-9 to TRBJ1-6, with TRBD1 tentatively as D gene (6 bases match). The clonotype comes from a woman in her twenties or thirties with Graves disease. Donor details come from another sample of the same person, matched by shared clones. The DNA sequence follows: TGTGCCAGCAGCCCCTCCAGGGGCGATTCACCCCTCCACTTT. Protein translation: CASSPSRGDSPLHF.